These T cell receptor beta chains were read from a single sample in a study of shared clonotypes between healthy human individuals. Repertoires were generated with immunoSEQ multiplex PCR, while TCRdb's copy carries only in-frame clones and drops some. The sample records 800,000 to 1,200,000 clones, approximately 80% being singletons. The sample comprised memory CD4+ T cells from PBMCs. These receptors came from a man aged 18-30 years in good health. Some clones in this sample may be carry-over from other donors' samples. Each CDR3 is given with its conserved first and last residue. The order of the fields is J gene, clone size, V gene, CDR3 protein. Where a row states a size, it is once, few, many or the class of an expanded clone; other rows omit it.

j_gene: TRBJ2-2; abundance: -; v_gene: TRBV9; CDR3aa: CASSRGWTSGRTSGELFF
j_gene: TRBJ2-7; abundance: once; v_gene: TRBV7-9; CDR3aa: CASSLGLATNEQYF
j_gene: TRBJ1-5; abundance: -; v_gene: TRBV28; CDR3aa: CASVRQGGNQPQHF
j_gene: TRBJ2-1; abundance: -; v_gene: TRBV7-8; CDR3aa: CASSFSGRQSSYNEQFF
j_gene: TRBJ1-2; abundance: -; v_gene: TRBV4-1; CDR3aa: CASSQDRLDRGYGYTF
j_gene: TRBJ2-7; abundance: -; v_gene: TRBV5-1; CDR3aa: CASSLGQGDFYEQYF
j_gene: TRBJ2-5; abundance: -; v_gene: TRBV11-2; CDR3aa: CASRTSGRGLQETQYF
j_gene: TRBJ2-3; abundance: -; v_gene: TRBV14; CDR3aa: CASSQDRLLAGGTDTQYF
j_gene: TRBJ2-7; abundance: few; v_gene: TRBV4-2; CDR3aa: CASSQASGNYEQYF
j_gene: TRBJ1-1; abundance: -; v_gene: TRBV19; CDR3aa: CASWDRGRGAEAFF
j_gene: TRBJ1-2; abundance: -; v_gene: TRBV15; CDR3aa: CATSRDRVGGYTF
j_gene: TRBJ2-3; abundance: -; v_gene: TRBV5-1; CDR3aa: CASSSALAGFPDTQYF
j_gene: TRBJ2-2; abundance: -; v_gene: TRBV5-6; CDR3aa: CASSQTWRDTGELFF
j_gene: TRBJ1-2; abundance: -; v_gene: TRBV28; CDR3aa: CASSLVQGGPMNYGYTF
j_gene: TRBJ2-3; abundance: -; v_gene: TRBV11-3; CDR3aa: CASSLRGGGTDTQYF
j_gene: TRBJ1-5; abundance: once; v_gene: TRBV5-5; CDR3aa: CASSATANSNQPQHF
j_gene: TRBJ1-2; abundance: few; v_gene: TRBV5-4; CDR3aa: CASTIPLGEGYGYTF
j_gene: TRBJ1-1; abundance: few; v_gene: TRBV7-3; CDR3aa: CASSLFAGGYTEAFF
j_gene: TRBJ2-1; abundance: -; v_gene: TRBV7-9; CDR3aa: CASSRQASHNEQFF
j_gene: TRBJ2-1; abundance: -; v_gene: TRBV5-1; CDR3aa: CASSLRTSPHEQFF
j_gene: TRBJ2-7; abundance: -; v_gene: TRBV2; CDR3aa: CASSRQGAGSYEQYF
j_gene: TRBJ1-4; abundance: few; v_gene: TRBV5-1; CDR3aa: CASSLVVGQGYEKLFF
j_gene: TRBJ2-3; abundance: -; v_gene: TRBV11-3; CDR3aa: CASSPGTGNFTDTQYF
j_gene: TRBJ2-2; abundance: -; v_gene: TRBV5-6; CDR3aa: CASSWGQPGELFF
j_gene: TRBJ2-1; abundance: -; v_gene: TRBV9; CDR3aa: CASSLAPTGGNEQFF
j_gene: TRBJ2-1; abundance: few; v_gene: TRBV7-9; CDR3aa: CASSLGQKGEFF
j_gene: TRBJ2-7; abundance: once; v_gene: TRBV18; CDR3aa: CASSLGTSGAASYEQYF
j_gene: TRBJ1-5; abundance: -; v_gene: TRBV28; CDR3aa: CASSPGTGRLPQPQHF
j_gene: TRBJ1-2; abundance: -; v_gene: TRBV7-2; CDR3aa: CASSLEGEKKDYGYTF
j_gene: TRBJ2-7; abundance: -; v_gene: TRBV5-1; CDR3aa: CASGRDGLYEQYF
j_gene: TRBJ2-7; abundance: few; v_gene: TRBV27; CDR3aa: CASSFLGTTYEQYF
j_gene: TRBJ1-1; abundance: -; v_gene: TRBV28; CDR3aa: CASSLGRGRVTEAFF
j_gene: TRBJ2-7; abundance: -; v_gene: TRBV5-1; CDR3aa: CASRSQGYEQYF
j_gene: TRBJ2-7; abundance: once; v_gene: TRBV5-1; CDR3aa: CASSLVGEQYF
j_gene: TRBJ2-1; abundance: few; v_gene: TRBV10-1; CDR3aa: CASSGAGDEQFF
j_gene: TRBJ2-1; abundance: -; v_gene: TRBV4-3; CDR3aa: CASSQLAGALNEQFF
j_gene: TRBJ2-5; abundance: -; v_gene: TRBV6-1; CDR3aa: CASSEDGLRETQYF